These 15 T cell receptor beta chains originate from one sample sequenced in a study of blood T cells in healthy people across ages. Through a sample-barcoded 5' primer and a J-beta primer mix, a second PCR was run for 7 to 11 cycles. Each CDR3 protein gets one entry after TCRdb re-called the 5' RACE reads with MiXCR. This table holds roughly 930,000 distinct CDR3 sequences, under 50% found once. What was sequenced was blood. Receptors originate from a man aged 25 to 40 in good health.

V gene TRBV7-2 combines with J gene TRBJ2-1; TRBD1 matches 7 bases. CDR1 is SGHTA, CDR2 FQGNSA, per germline. This CDR3 is built from 13 residues. V shed 4 bases, J shed 6 bases, and the junction held 3 bases outside the gene matches. CDR3 region: CASSSDRANEQFF. The DNA for the CDR3 is TGTGCCAGCAGCTCCGACAGGGCCAATGAGCAGTTCTTC.

This clonotype came up a few times. This chain joins TRBV20-1 and TRBJ2-5; TRBD1 might be the D (6 bases). Germline V lookup: CDR1 DFQATT, CDR2 SNEGSKA (reference sequence). The CDR3 sequence is 14 residues long. Trimming pared 6 bases from V and 4 bases from J, leaving 18 bases between. CDR3 loop: CSAISTQGRETQYF. CDR3 bases: TGCAGTGCGATATCAACCCAGGGGAGAGAGACCCAGTACTTC.

The gene calls are TRBV15 and TRBJ2-6; D unresolved. The germline gives CDR1 LNHNV, CDR2 YYDKDF (reference sequence). Trimming pared 2 bases from V and 0 bases from J, leaving 8 bases between. This CDR3 has 16 amino acids. CDR3 coding DNA: TGTGCCACCAGCAGACCCCTAGGCTCTGGGGCCAACGTCCTGACTTTC. The encoded protein is CATSRPLGSGANVLTF.

The rearrangement uses TRBV5-6 and TRBJ1-1; TRBD1 is a possible D gene (5 bases). With 0 bases removed from V and 10 bases from J, the gap between germline ends came to 13 bases. Looked up from germline, CDR1 is SGHDT and CDR2 is YYEEEE. The CDR3 covers 13 residues. The CDR3 region is CASSLGGRGRAFF. In DNA, the CDR3 is TGTGCCAGCAGCTTGGGAGGACGGGGACGAGCTTTCTTT.

This sequence joins TRBV6-2 or TRBV6-3 and TRBJ1-5, with 10 bases matching TRBD1. The V gene's germline CDR1 is MNHEY and CDR2 SVGEGT. This CDR3 comprises 16 residues. After removal of 6 bases from V and 2 bases from J, the junction contained 7 bases not matched to a gene. CDR3 DNA sequence: TGTGCCAGCAGCCGAGGGACAGGGGTACGCAATCAGCCCCAGCATTTT. Protein: CASSRGTGVRNQPQHF.

This clonotype turned up a few times. The J gene is TRBJ2-1, the V gene TRBV29-1; D is possibly TRBD2 (6 bases). Per the germline V gene, CDR1 is SQVTM and CDR2 is ANQGSEA. CDR3 length: 11 residues. Trimming stripped 3 bases from V and 7 bases from J, with 7 bases between. CDR3 nucleotide sequence: TGCAGCGTTGAGGAGGGTAATGAGCAGTTCTTC. It translates to CSVEEGNEQFF.

The CDR3: CASSRQGRSYNSPLHF. In DNA, the CDR3 is TGTGCCAGCAGTCGACAGGGGAGGTCCTATAATTCACCCCTCCACTTT. J is TRBJ1-6 and V is TRBV27; 8 bases fit TRBD1. The CDR3 spans 16 residues. Germline lookup yields CDR1 MNHEY and CDR2 SMNVEV (reference sequence). V was pared by 5 bases and J by 1 base, with 4 bases of the junction left unmatched.

The chain has TRBV5-5 and TRBJ2-1, with 9 bases fitting TRBD1. V shed 2 bases, J shed 6 bases, and the junction held 12 bases outside the gene matches. The CDR3 contains 17 residues. Germline-derived CDR1 and CDR2 are SGHKS and YYEKEE (reference sequence). The CDR3 DNA follows: TGTGCCAGCAGCTTATACGGGGACAGGGCTCCGCGCAATGAGCAGTTCTTC. This translates into CASSLYGDRAPRNEQFF.

The chain uses TRBV20-1 and TRBJ1-2, with TRBD1 matching 7 bases. The CDR3 has 14 residues. The V and J ends lost 6 bases and 4 bases, in that order; junction bases with no gene match: 11. Germline assignment: CDR1 DFQATT and CDR2 SNEGSKA (reference sequence). CDR3 residues: CSAPWTGGVYGYTF. The CDR3 DNA follows: TGCAGTGCCCCCTGGACAGGAGGGGTCTATGGCTACACCTTC.

This chain uses TRBV20-1 with TRBJ2-5; D ambiguous. The V end lost 3 bases, the J end lost 2 bases, and 10 bases lay between the germline ends. Germline V gene lookup returns CDR1 DFQATT and CDR2 SNEGSKA (reference sequence). The CDR3 contains 13 residues. In nucleotides, the CDR3 is TGCAGTGCTAGTTTAGTCCAGCAAGAGACCCAGTACTTC. It is translated as CSASLVQQETQYF.

V usage is TRBV4-1 and J usage is TRBJ2-7; D is unclear. CDR1 is MGHRA, CDR2 YSYEKL, per germline. V was shortened by 2 bases and J by 0 bases, with 11 bases between the two germline ends. The CDR3 sequence is 15 residues long. This CDR3 is CASSQRATSSYEQYF. CDR3 bases: TGCGCCAGCAGCCAAAGGGCGACCAGCTCCTACGAGCAGTACTTC.

Only a few counts were recorded for this clonotype. The chain has TRBV5-8 and TRBJ1-1; D remains unclear. CDR3 length: 14 residues. Per germline, CDR1 SGHTS and CDR2 YDEGEE. The V end lost 0 bases, the J end lost 4 bases, and 10 bases lay between the germline ends. DNA of the CDR3: TGTGCCAGCAGCTTGGGGGCGGTACGCACTGAAGCTTTCTTT. It translates to CASSLGAVRTEAFF.

This clonotype was observed a few times. The J gene is TRBJ2-3, the V gene TRBV25-1; 8 positions agree with TRBD2. This CDR3 spans 18 amino acids. The V gene end was trimmed by 3 bases and the J gene end by 0 bases; junction bases not matched to a gene: 11. Germline V gives CDR1 MGHDK, CDR2 SYGVNS. Here the CDR3 DNA reads TGTGCCAGCAGTGAGAGGGATGCGGGGGGCCTTAGCACAGATACGCAGTATTTT. Protein: CASSERDAGGLSTDTQYF.

The genes are TRBV14 and TRBJ1-2; D is possibly TRBD1 (5 bases). Germline-derived CDR1 and CDR2 are SGHDN and FVKESK. V was shortened by 4 bases and J by 2 bases, with 14 bases between the two germline ends. The CDR3 covers 15 residues. The CDR3 here is CASSPMDKMNYGYTF. CDR3 sequence (DNA): TGTGCCAGCAGCCCGATGGACAAGATGAACTATGGCTACACCTTC.

V and J are TRBV20-1 and TRBJ2-4; weak D call: TRBD1 (6 bases). The assigned J gene may be wrong: the sequence end matches TRBJ2-5 better. The germline gives CDR1 DFQATT, CDR2 SNEGSKA (reference sequence). The CDR3 runs to 15 residues. This CDR3 is CSARDRTDLGETQYF. CDR3 bases: TGCAGTGCTAGAGACCGGACAGACCTCGGAGAGACCCAGTACTTC.